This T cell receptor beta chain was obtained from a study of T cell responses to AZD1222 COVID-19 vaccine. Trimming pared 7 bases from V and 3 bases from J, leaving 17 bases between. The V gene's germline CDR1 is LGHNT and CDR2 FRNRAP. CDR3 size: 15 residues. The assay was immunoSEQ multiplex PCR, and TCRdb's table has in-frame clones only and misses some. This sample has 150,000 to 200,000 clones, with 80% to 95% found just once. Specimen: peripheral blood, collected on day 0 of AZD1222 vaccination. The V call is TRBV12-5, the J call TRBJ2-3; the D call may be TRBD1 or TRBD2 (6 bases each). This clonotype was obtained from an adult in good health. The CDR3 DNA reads TGTGCTAGTGCCCCGTGGGGGGCGTCGACAGATACGCAGTATTTT. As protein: CASAPWGASTDTQYF.